A single sample gave rise to the 12 T cell receptor beta chains below, sequenced in a study of T-cell reconstitution after alpha-beta-depleted transplantation in children (dated by TCRdb to about 2016). In light of the paper, this sample's treatment or condition label describes: allogeneic hematopoietic cell transplantation with graft depleted of TCRalphabeta T cells and CD19 B cells. The library was produced with PCR. The reads were generated on an Illumina HiSeq 2500. TCR library preparation used molecular barcoding, with unique molecular identifiers applied to normalize quantification of the TCRbeta repertoire. TCRdb reprocessing: public reads trimmed at Q25 with fastp, clones called with MiXCR, in-frame beta chains kept. Rows are combined by CDR3 protein, so each entry shows the most common genes and DNA. The sample contains 610,000 or so distinct CDR3 sequences, roughly a quarter of them found a single time. The top ten clones comprise less than 40% of the sample.

The sample consisted of PBMCs, taken before TCRalphabeta/CD19-depleted stem cell transplant. All receptors come from a boy less than two years old with Wiskott-Aldrich syndrome, due to receive a stem cell transplant.

The chain uses TRBV12-3 or TRBV12-4 and TRBJ1-1, with D unclear. Trimming took off 2 bases at V and 10 bases at J, with 14 bases between the two ends. The CDR3 length is 13 residues. The CDR3 DNA reads TGTGCCAGCAGTTTAAGTCAATCGTCCCCAGCTTTCTTT. It codes for CASSLSQSSPAFF.

The rearrangement uses TRBV5-1 and TRBJ2-7; possibly TRBD1 or TRBD2 for D (5 bases each). The CDR3 is 13 residues long. Germline V gene lookup returns CDR1 SGHRS and CDR2 YFSETQ. The V and J ends lost 1 base and 4 bases respectively, with 9 bases between them. DNA of the CDR3: TGCGCCAGCAGCTTGAGGGACCAGTACGAGCAGTACTTC. The encoded protein is CASSLRDQYEQYF.

The chain links TRBV10-3 to TRBJ2-7, with 8 bases that match TRBD1. CDR1 is ENHRY and CDR2 is SYGVKD in the germline V gene. This CDR3 has 14 amino acids. The J segment lost 3 bases and the V segment lost 5 bases, leaving 6 bases of the junction unmatched. CDR3 sequence: CAISIRGQGYEQYF. The CDR3 nucleotides read TGTGCCATCAGTATCCGTGGACAGGGCTACGAGCAGTACTTC.

The chain employs TRBV6-2 or TRBV6-3 and TRBJ1-5, with D uncertain. Germline V gene lookup returns CDR1 MNHEY and CDR2 SVGEGT. The CDR3 spans 14 residues. Between the trimmed V and J ends, which lost 6 bases and 2 bases, there was a span of 11 bases. The CDR3 here is CASSPLSGNQPQHF. DNA of the CDR3: TGTGCCAGCAGCCCTCTTAGCGGCAATCAGCCCCAGCATTTT.

The J gene is TRBJ2-7, the V gene TRBV15; D might be TRBD2 (6 bases). CDR1 is LNHNV and CDR2 is YYDKDF in the germline V gene (reference sequence). V lost 5 bases to trimming and J lost 0 bases, with 14 bases between them. CDR3 length equals 15 residues. The CDR3 DNA is TGTGCCACCAGCGAAGGACTATCGAGCTCCTACGAGCAGTACTTC. It specifies CATSEGLSSSYEQYF.

This chain joins TRBV5-1 and TRBJ2-5; 10 nucleotides align to TRBD2. CDR1 is SGHRS and CDR2 is YFSETQ in the germline V gene. Trimming took 4 bases from V and 5 from J; bases not matched to a gene: 8. CDR3 length equals 15 residues. The CDR3 loop is CASSQFGTSEETQYF. The CDR3 DNA reads TGCGCCAGCAGCCAGTTCGGGACTAGCGAGGAGACCCAGTACTTC.

The chain couples TRBV28 to TRBJ2-7; D is undetermined. The CDR3 totals 15 residues. V gave up 1 base and J gave up 3 bases, with 13 bases separating them. Germline lookup yields CDR1 MDHEN and CDR2 SYDVKM. Here the CDR3 reads CASSLSGPPYYEQYF. CDR3 DNA: TGTGCCAGCAGTTTATCCGGGCCTCCTTACTACGAGCAGTACTTC.

For the CDR3, the DNA is TGTGCCAGCAGCTCTCCCACCGGGACTAGCGGGAGAAAATACAATGAGCAGTTCTTC. Translation: CASSSPTGTSGRKYNEQFF. The chain employs TRBV11-2 and TRBJ2-1; 14 nucleotides line up with TRBD2. Germline lookup yields CDR1 SGHAT and CDR2 FQNNGV. Trimming at V came to 4 bases and at J to 4 bases, leaving 12 bases not matched to a gene. CDR3 length equals 19 residues.

This clonotype turned up a few times. The chain carries TRBV5-6 and TRBJ1-5; no firm D call. Trimming removed 2 bases at V and 4 bases at J, with 13 bases between. Germline V lookup: CDR1 SGHDT, CDR2 YYEEEE. The CDR3 runs to 15 residues. CDR3 residues: CASSLGEVPNQPQHF. The CDR3 nucleotides are TGTGCCAGCAGCTTAGGAGAAGTTCCTAATCAGCCCCAGCATTTT. The variable domain in full, with the rest retrieved from reference TRBV5-6 and TRBJ1-5, is DAGVTQSPTHLIKTRGQQVTLRCSPKSGHDTVSWYQQALGQGPQFIFQYYEEEERQRGNFPDRFSGHQFPNYSSELNVNALLLGDSALYLCASSLGEVPNQPQHFGDGTRLSIL.

This clonotype was recorded a few times. The chain employs TRBV12-3 or TRBV12-4 and TRBJ2-7; D call uncertain. V was trimmed by 3 bases and J by 7 bases, leaving 10 bases between them. The CDR3 loop spans 12 amino acids. The CDR3 loop reads CASSFPGTEQYF. DNA of the CDR3: TGTGCCAGCAGTTTTCCAGGAACAGAGCAGTACTTC.

The chain has TRBV27 and TRBJ1-5; the D is unclear. Trimming removed 6 bases at V and 2 bases at J, with 17 bases between. The CDR3 length is 16 residues. CDR1 is MNHEY, CDR2 SMNVEV, per germline (reference sequence). Here the CDR3 reads CASRPSAPGGNQPQHF. The CDR3 DNA follows: TGTGCCAGCAGACCCTCGGCCCCCGGCGGCAATCAGCCCCAGCATTTT.

V and J are TRBV5-1 and TRBJ2-7, with TRBD1 as a possible D gene (6 bases). Per the germline V gene, CDR1 is SGHRS and CDR2 is YFSETQ. The CDR3 length is 15 residues. V gave up 2 bases and J gave up 3 bases, with 15 bases separating them. CDR3 in amino acids: CASSLDRSAVYEQYF. DNA for the CDR3: TGCGCCAGCAGCTTAGACAGGTCCGCGGTCTACGAGCAGTACTTC.